Listed below are T cell receptor beta chains from one sample, sequenced in a study of cytomegalovirus exposure and HLA in healthy donors. Data came from immunoSEQ multiplex PCR; TCRdb stores just in-frame clones and leaves some out. Among over 150,000 clones, roughly nine tenths were seen once, and the ten largest hold under 0.95%. Sequencing used PBMCs. The source of these receptors is a young woman in good health and CMV-seronegative. Each CDR3 is given without its conserved first and last residue. Expanded clones get a size class; other rows say once, few or many, or leave the size out.

size: once
V: TRBV5-6
CDR3: ASSSGHGEQY

size: NA
V: TRBV5-1
CDR3: ASSFGTFRYGYT

size: NA
V: TRBV7-9
CDR3: ASSLELLLTQY

size: NA
V: TRBV19
CDR3: ASSQGWSTDTQY

size: NA
V: TRBV9
CDR3: ASSDPTLAGAGDTQY

size: NA
V: TRBV29-1
CDR3: SVTQGLEETQY

size: NA
V: TRBV29-1
CDR3: SVAGTMNTEAF

size: NA
V: TRBV18
CDR3: ASSRHTQETQY

size: NA
V: TRBV19
CDR3: ASSSRGLWTEAF

size: NA
V: TRBV10-1
CDR3: ASSPGFPNTGELF

size: NA
V: TRBV5-1
CDR3: ASSLDRGYEQF

size: NA
V: TRBV9
CDR3: ASSVAWQGSGYT

size: NA
V: TRBV7-7
CDR3: ASSLAPGGKTQY

size: NA
V: TRBV29-1
CDR3: SVTLPTVQLREKLF

size: NA
V: TRBV4-2
CDR3: ASSQRLFSYNEQF

size: NA
V: TRBV11-2
CDR3: ASNRGFSYNEQF

size: NA
V: TRBV7-2
CDR3: ASSGTGFYEQY

size: NA
V: TRBV9
CDR3: ASSVGFSEGPNEQF

size: NA
V: TRBV6-1
CDR3: ASTGQGLYGYT

size: NA
V: TRBV27
CDR3: ASRGGAAGEQY

size: once
V: TRBV29-1
CDR3: SVGNRGQHYGYT

size: NA
V: TRBV7-9
CDR3: ASSLAGGGRETQY

size: NA
V: TRBV11-3
CDR3: ASSLGIRGSKNIQY

size: once
V: TRBV11-2
CDR3: ASSSETGAWVDTQY

size: NA
V: TRBV19
CDR3: ASKGQGGNQPQH

size: NA
V: TRBV7-2
CDR3: ASSSDRLLYGYT

size: NA
V: TRBV29-1
CDR3: SVAQVYEQY

size: once
V: TRBV9
CDR3: ASSTQRGGADTQY

size: few
V: TRBV2
CDR3: ASRRQGEQPQH

size: NA
V: TRBV9
CDR3: ASSVGLTGAEAF

size: NA
V: TRBV2
CDR3: ASSGRGVGTDTQY

size: NA
V: TRBV7-8
CDR3: ASSEGQGRAF

size: NA
V: TRBV7-2
CDR3: ASSFDHGGVGEKLF